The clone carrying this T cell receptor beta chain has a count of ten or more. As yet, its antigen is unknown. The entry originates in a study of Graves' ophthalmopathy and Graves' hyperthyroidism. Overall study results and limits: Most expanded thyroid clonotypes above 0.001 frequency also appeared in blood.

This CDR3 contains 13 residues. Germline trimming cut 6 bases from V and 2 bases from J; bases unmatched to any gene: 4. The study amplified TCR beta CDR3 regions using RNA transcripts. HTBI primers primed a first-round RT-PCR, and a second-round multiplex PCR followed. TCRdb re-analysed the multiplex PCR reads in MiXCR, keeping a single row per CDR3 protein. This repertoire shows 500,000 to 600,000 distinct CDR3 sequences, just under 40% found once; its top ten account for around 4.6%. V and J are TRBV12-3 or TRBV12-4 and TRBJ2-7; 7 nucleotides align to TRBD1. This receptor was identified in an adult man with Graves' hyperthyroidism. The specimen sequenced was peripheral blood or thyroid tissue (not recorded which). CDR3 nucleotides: TGTGCCAGCAGCCGCAGGGGGACCTACGAGCAGTACTTC. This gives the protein CASSRRGTYEQYF.